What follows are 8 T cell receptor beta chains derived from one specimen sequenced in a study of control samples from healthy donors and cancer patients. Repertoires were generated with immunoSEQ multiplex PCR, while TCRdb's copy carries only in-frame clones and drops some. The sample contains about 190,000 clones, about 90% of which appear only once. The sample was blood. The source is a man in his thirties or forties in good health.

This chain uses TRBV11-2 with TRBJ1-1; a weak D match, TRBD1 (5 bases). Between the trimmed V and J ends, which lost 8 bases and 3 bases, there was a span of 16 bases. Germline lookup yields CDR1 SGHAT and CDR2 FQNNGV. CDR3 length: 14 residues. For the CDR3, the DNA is TGTGCCAGCTCCTGGGCCGGGGCGGACACTGAAGCTTTCTTT. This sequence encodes CASSWAGADTEAFF.

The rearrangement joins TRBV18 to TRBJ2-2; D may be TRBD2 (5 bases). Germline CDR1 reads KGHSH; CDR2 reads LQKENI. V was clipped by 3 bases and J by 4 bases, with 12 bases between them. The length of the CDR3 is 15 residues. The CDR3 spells CASSPGGGGTGELFF. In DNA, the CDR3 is TGTGCCAGCTCACCCGGAGGAGGAGGCACCGGGGAGCTGTTTTTT.

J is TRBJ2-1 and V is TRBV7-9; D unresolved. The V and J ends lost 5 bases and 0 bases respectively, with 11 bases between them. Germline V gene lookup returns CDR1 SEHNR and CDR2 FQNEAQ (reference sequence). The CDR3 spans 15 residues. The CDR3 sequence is CASSLRKVSYNEQFF. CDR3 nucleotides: TGTGCCAGCAGCCTGAGAAAAGTCTCCTACAATGAGCAGTTCTTC.

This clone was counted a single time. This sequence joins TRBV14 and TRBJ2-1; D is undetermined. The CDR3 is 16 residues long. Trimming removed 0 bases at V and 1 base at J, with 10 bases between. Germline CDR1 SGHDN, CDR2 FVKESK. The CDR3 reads CASSQDWYRSYNEQFF. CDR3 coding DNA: TGTGCCAGCAGCCAAGATTGGTACCGATCCTACAATGAGCAGTTCTTC.

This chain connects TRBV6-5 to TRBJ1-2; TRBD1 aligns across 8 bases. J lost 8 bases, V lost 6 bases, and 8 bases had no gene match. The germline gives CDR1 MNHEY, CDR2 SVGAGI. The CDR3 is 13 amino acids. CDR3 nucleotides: TGTGCCAGCAGGCAACGGACAGGGAACGGCTACACCTTC. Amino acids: CASRQRTGNGYTF.

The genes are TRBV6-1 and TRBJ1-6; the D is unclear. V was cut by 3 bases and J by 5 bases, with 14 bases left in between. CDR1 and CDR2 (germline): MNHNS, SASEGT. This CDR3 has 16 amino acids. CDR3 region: CASSDWLQIDNSPLHF. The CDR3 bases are TGTGCCAGCAGTGATTGGTTACAGATTGATAATTCACCCCTCCACTTT.

The CDR3 loop reads CASSVYTQLYGYTF. In DNA form, the CDR3 reads TGTGCCAGCAGTGTGTACACGCAGCTCTATGGCTACACCTTC. The chain joins TRBV2 to TRBJ1-2; D is undetermined. CDR3 size: 14 residues. Germline values: CDR1 SNHLY, CDR2 FYNNEI. V dropped 4 bases and J dropped 4 bases, with 13 bases sitting between them.

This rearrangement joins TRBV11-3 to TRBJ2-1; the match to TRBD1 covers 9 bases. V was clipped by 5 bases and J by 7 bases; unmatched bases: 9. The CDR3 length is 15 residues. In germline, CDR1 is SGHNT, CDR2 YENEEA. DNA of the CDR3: TGTGCCAGCAGCCCCGAGGGACAGGGTAGGAATGAGCAGTTCTTC. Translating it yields CASSPEGQGRNEQFF.